The following is a T cell receptor (beta chain) sequence with its context. In its sample, this clonotype was seen a few times. Its antigen remains unidentified. Per-base quality was not reported, and no clone a single base away is much larger than it. The data derive from a study of T-cell reconstitution after alpha-beta-depleted transplantation in children (dated by TCRdb to 2016 to 2018). Some background on the complete study: Using TCR repertoire profiling, the study followed T-cell immune reconstitution in a quantitative way in children after TCRalphabeta/CD19-depleted allogeneic hematopoietic cell transplantation. Paper-wide results and their limitations: In some patients, high TCRbeta diversity at day 60 was attributed to recipient T cells and intrathymic progenitors that had survived conditioning. Over the following months the frequencies of hyperexpanded clones went down, and after one year T-cell counts and TCRbeta diversity were mostly credited to newly produced T cells. The apparently early alphabetaT-cell count recovery about two months after transplant was reportedly dependent on only several hundred rapidly expanded clones derived from non-depleted graft cells.

The treatment or condition label of this sample denotes: allogeneic hematopoietic cell transplantation with graft depleted of TCRalphabeta T cells and CD19 B cells. TCRalphabeta/CD19-depleted allogeneic hematopoietic cell grafts were given to the transplant recipients, all of whom were children. The library came from PCR. Sequencer: Illumina HiSeq 2500. To normalize quantification of the TCRbeta repertoire, the TCR libraries were built with molecular barcoding that relied on unique molecular identifiers. Clones were called with MiXCR by TCRdb after fastp trimmed the public reads at Q25, and only in-frame beta chains were retained. Here each entry gathers all rows of one CDR3 protein and keeps the most common genes and DNA. The sample yields hundreds of thousands of distinct CDR3 sequences; more than 9% were counted once. About 2% of the sample is held by the ten biggest clonotypes. The TCR originated in a child aged 2-15 years with inherited bone marrow failure, due to receive a stem cell transplant. Sequenced material: PBMCs, taken before TCRalphabeta/CD19-depleted stem cell transplant.

The DNA sequence reads TGCAGCGTTGAAGTCACGGCAGAACCTCCCTACGAGCAGTACTTC. It translates to CSVEVTAEPPYEQYF. The chain is assembled from TRBV29-1 and TRBJ2-7, with no D gene named confidently. Looking up the germline V gene yields CDR1 SQVTM and CDR2 ANQGSEA. Measured from the cysteine to the phenylalanine, the CDR3 is 15 residues long. Only the CDR3 region is kept as DNA, spanning 45 bases read in frame from base 1. The V end loses 1 base and the J end loses 2 bases, and a stretch of 15 bases separates them.